The subject of this entry is one TCR beta chain. Antigen: not known. The record originates from a study of CD8 T cell repertoires and HIV-1 epitope variants. Study-wide context: T cells were stimulated with Twenty-five Gag and Nef peptides separately. Epitopes were three Gag families plus Nef HW9 and YT9. Regarding the study as a whole: Nef KF9 drew about five clonotypes and HW9 one, without TAALDMSHF responses.

Measured with immunoSEQ multiplex PCR; TCRdb has only the in-frame clones, and not every one. The sample yields about 6,200 clones, 65% to 70% seen once. This receptor was obtained from a male donor with HIV. Sequenced sample: cultured CD8+ T cells derived from PBMCs.

CDR3 amino acids: CASSYLDMNTEAFF. Written as DNA, the CDR3 is TGTGCCAGCAGTTACTTGGATATGAACACTGAAGCTTTCTTT. This sequence joins TRBV6-6 and TRBJ1-1, with no clear D. CDR3 length: 14 amino acids. The ends were cut back, 1 base at V and 0 bases at J, with 6 bases in the middle. CDR1 is MNHNY, CDR2 SVGAGI, per germline (reference sequence).